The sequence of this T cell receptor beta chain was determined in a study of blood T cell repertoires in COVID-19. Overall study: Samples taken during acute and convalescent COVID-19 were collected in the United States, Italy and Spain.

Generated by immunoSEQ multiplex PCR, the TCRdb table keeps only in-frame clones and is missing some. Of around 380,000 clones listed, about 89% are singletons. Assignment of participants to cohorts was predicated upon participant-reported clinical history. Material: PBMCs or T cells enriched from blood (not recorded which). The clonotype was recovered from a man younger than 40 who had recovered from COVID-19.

For the CDR3, the DNA is TGCAGCGTTGGTCAGATGAACACTGAAGCTTTCTTT. Amino acids: CSVGQMNTEAFF. The genes are TRBV29-1 and TRBJ1-1; no firm D call. This CDR3 is built from 12 residues. Germline CDR1 and CDR2: SQVTM and ANQGSEA. Trimming took 4 bases from V and 0 from J, leaving 6 bases between them.